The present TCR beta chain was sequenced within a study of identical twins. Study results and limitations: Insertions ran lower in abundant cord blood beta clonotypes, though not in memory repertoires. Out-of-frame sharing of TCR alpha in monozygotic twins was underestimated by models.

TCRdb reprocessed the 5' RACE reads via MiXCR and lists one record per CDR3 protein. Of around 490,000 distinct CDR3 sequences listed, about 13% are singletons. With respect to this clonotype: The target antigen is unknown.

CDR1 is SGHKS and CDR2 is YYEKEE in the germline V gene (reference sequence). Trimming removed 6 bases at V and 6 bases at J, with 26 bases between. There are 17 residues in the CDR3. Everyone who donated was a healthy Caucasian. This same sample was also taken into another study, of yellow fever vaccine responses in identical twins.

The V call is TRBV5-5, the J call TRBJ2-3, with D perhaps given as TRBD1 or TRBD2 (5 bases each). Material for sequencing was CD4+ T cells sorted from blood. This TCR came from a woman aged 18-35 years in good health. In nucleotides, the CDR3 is TGTGCCAGCACCTTTCTCCCTCTGGGGACCGGCAGGGATACGCAGTATTTT. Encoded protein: CASTFLPLGTGRDTQYF.